This record looks at one TCR beta chain sequence and its context. The read ends 3 residues shy of where the CDR3 ends; the end is completed using the germline J gene. Here immunoSEQ multiplex PCR was the method, and the copy in TCRdb shows in-frame clones only, minus some. Its listing shows about 41,000 clones. These data originate in a study of T cells in women clearing cervical HPV infection. The CDR3 runs to 17 residues. V shed 6 bases and J 7 bases; nucleotides not matched to a gene: 21. Germline values: CDR1 DFQATT, CDR2 SNEGSKA (reference sequence). This clonotype originated in a woman between 18 and 70 years old with a cervical HPV16 infection that either progressed to CIN3+ or cleared (not recorded which). This chain links TRBV20-1 with TRBJ2-1, with TRBD2 identical over 7 bases. Sequencing was carried out using blood buffy coat. CDR3 bases read: TGCAGTGCCCAACGTGGGGCTAGCGGACCTACATCTAATGAG. Translated, it gives CSAQRGASGPTSNE. From start to end, the CDR3 is CSAQRGASGPTSNEQFF.